Each of the 32 T cell receptor beta chains below was sequenced from the same sample in a study of a mutant IDH1 vaccine in newly diagnosed glioma. TCRdb's table, derived via immunoSEQ multiplex PCR, lists solely in-frame clones and lacks some. The data show 40,000 to 60,000 clones, with roughly 78% seen just once and 1.8% held by the top ten. Time point here: week 5, during vaccination. Every single dose of the vaccine, 300 ug of mutant IDH1 20-mer peptide, came with topical imiquimod. These TCRs' antigens remain unknown. Here the sequenced sample was PBMCs, taken from a glioma patient whose treatment included an IDH1 peptide vaccine. These receptors were taken from a middle-aged woman with glioma.

The chain joins TRBV10-3 to TRBJ1-4, with D tentatively TRBD1 (6 bases). V was clipped by 8 bases and J by 8 bases, with 12 bases between them. The CDR3 is made up of 12 amino acids. Per germline, CDR1 ENHRY and CDR2 SYGVKD. The CDR3 DNA sequence: TGTGCCATCGGGGCAGGGGACGAAAAACTGTTTTTT. Translating it yields CAIGAGDEKLFF.

The chain links TRBV9 to TRBJ2-2; a weak D match, TRBD1 (6 bases). With 4 bases removed from V and 1 base from J, the gap between germline ends came to 14 bases. There are 16 residues in the CDR3. CDR1 is SGDLS and CDR2 is YYNGEE in the germline V gene. The chain's CDR3 is CASSTRRGQNTGELFF. The CDR3 DNA is TGTGCCAGCAGCACCCGTAGGGGACAGAACACCGGGGAGCTGTTTTTT.

The J gene is TRBJ1-2, the V gene TRBV5-1; D not certain. CDR3 length equals 13 residues. Germline lookup yields CDR1 SGHRS and CDR2 YFSETQ. Trimming removed 5 bases at V and 2 bases at J, with 10 bases between. CDR3 sequence reads: CASREGSNYGYTF. As DNA, the CDR3 is TGCGCCAGCAGAGAAGGTTCCAACTATGGCTACACCTTC.

The chain couples TRBV7-9 to TRBJ1-3, with a weak D call TRBD1 (6 bases). The V gene's germline CDR1 is SEHNR and CDR2 FQNEAQ (reference sequence). V lost 0 bases and J lost 3, with 6 bases in between. The CDR3 covers 14 residues. The CDR3 region has the DNA TGTGCCAGCAGCTTAGCAGGGGGTGGAAACACCATATATTTT. This codes for CASSLAGGGNTIYF.

The chain links TRBV5-1 to TRBJ2-5; 9 nucleotides agree with TRBD1. V shed 4 bases, J shed 1 base, and the junction held 5 bases outside the gene matches. Germline loops: CDR1 SGHRS, CDR2 YFSETQ. The CDR3 totals 15 residues. As DNA, the CDR3 is TGCGCCAGCAGCACGGGACAGGGCTCCCAAGAGACCCAGTACTTC. Translating gives CASSTGQGSQETQYF. Full variable domain (remainder filled in from reference TRBV5-1 and TRBJ2-5): KAGVTQTPRYLIKTRGQQVTLSCSPISGHRSVSWYQQTPGQGLQFLFEYFSETQRNKGNFPGRFSGRQFSNSRSEMNVSTLELGDSALYLCASSTGQGSQETQYFGPGTRLLVL.

This clone has just a few counts. The chain joins TRBV19 to TRBJ1-5; maybe TRBD1 (6 bases). Germline V lookup: CDR1 LNHDA, CDR2 SQIVND (reference sequence). The CDR3 contains 15 residues. V lost 2 bases to trimming and J lost 5 bases, with 13 bases between them. CDR3 amino acids: CASSITSRGHQPQHF. DNA of the CDR3: TGTGCCAGTAGTATAACGTCCAGGGGTCATCAGCCCCAGCATTTT.

This sequence joins TRBV15 and TRBJ1-2; D is possibly TRBD1 (5 bases). This CDR3 spans 16 amino acids. V was shortened by 1 base and J by 4 bases, with 16 bases between the two germline ends. Germline CDR1 LNHNV, CDR2 YYDKDF (reference sequence). The DNA for the CDR3 is TGTGCCACCAGCAGAGGCACCCAGGGAAGGACCTATGGCTACACCTTC. Translated, it gives CATSRGTQGRTYGYTF. Combining the CDR3 with reference TRBV15 and TRBJ1-2 gives the whole variable domain DAMVIQNPRYQVTQFGKPVTLSCSQTLNHNVMYWYQQKSSQAPKLLFHYYDKDFNNEADTPDNFQSRRPNTSFCFLDIRSPGLGDTAMYLCATSRGTQGRTYGYTFGSGTRLTVV.

The J gene is TRBJ1-2, the V gene TRBV6-6; D ambiguous. Germline V CDR1 and CDR2: MNHNY, SVGAGI (reference sequence). The CDR3 spans 15 residues. Trimming removed 3 bases at V and 4 bases at J, with 15 bases between. The CDR3 protein is CASSYYVLEGYGYTF. The CDR3 coding sequence is TGTGCCAGCAGTTATTACGTTTTGGAAGGCTATGGCTACACCTTC.

A remark on this clone: Other DNA sequences from this sample encode an identical CDR3 as well. The V and J genes are TRBV7-2 and TRBJ2-7; D unresolved. Germline V gene sequence: CDR1 SGHTA, CDR2 FQGNSA. CDR3 length: 12 residues. V lost 4 bases to trimming and J lost 1 base, with 5 bases between them. The DNA for the CDR3 is TGTGCCAGCAGCTCACTATCCTACGAGCAGTACTTC. This translates into CASSSLSYEQYF.

J is TRBJ1-1 and V is TRBV30; D possibly corresponds to TRBD1 (5 bases). Germline CDR1 reads GTSNPN; CDR2 reads SVGIG (reference sequence). The CDR3 contains 14 residues. The V end was cut by 3 bases, the J end by 5 bases, with 16 bases between. The CDR3, as DNA: TGTGCCTGGAGGAGGAGCCCCAGGGAGACTGAAGCTTTCTTT. It specifies CAWRRSPRETEAFF.

This clone was counted between two and nine times. The chain has TRBV18 and TRBJ1-5; TRBD1 aligns across 7 bases. Germline CDR1 KGHSH, CDR2 LQKENI. Trimming took 5 bases from V and 4 from J; bases not matched to a gene: 8. CDR3 length equals 15 residues. CDR3 sequence (DNA): TGTGCCAGCTCAACGGGACAGAAATTTAATCAGCCCCAGCATTTT. This translates into CASSTGQKFNQPQHF.

The chain couples TRBV10-1 to TRBJ2-1; 15 bases fit TRBD2. Germline values: CDR1 WNHNN, CDR2 SYGVQD (reference sequence). The CDR3 is 16 amino acids. V lost 4 bases and J lost 9; bases outside the gene matches: 7. The CDR3: CASSVGLAGGRGEQFF. The CDR3 bases are TGCGCCAGCAGTGTTGGACTAGCGGGGGGGCGCGGTGAGCAGTTCTTC.

This rearrangement joins TRBV30 to TRBJ1-2; D is perhaps TRBD1 (5 bases). Trimming pared 0 bases from V and 8 bases from J, leaving 13 bases between. The CDR3 is 13 amino acids. Germline V gene data show CDR1 as GTSNPN and CDR2 as SVGIG (reference sequence). The CDR3 DNA sequence: TGTGCCTGGAGTGTACGGGCCAGGACAGGCTACACCTTC. As protein: CAWSVRARTGYTF.

This clone has a single count. The chain combines TRBV5-1 with TRBJ1-3; D is unclear. Germline CDR1 and CDR2: SGHRS and YFSETQ. The germline V and J ends were trimmed by 1 base and 0 bases, with 8 bases remaining between them. CDR3 size: 15 residues. CDR3 nucleotide sequence: TGCGCCAGCAGCTTGCTAGGTAGCTCTGGAAACACCATATATTTT. This translates into CASSLLGSSGNTIYF.

The J gene is TRBJ2-7, the V gene TRBV29-1; a weak D match, TRBD2 (6 bases). This CDR3 is 11 amino acids long. Trimming took 4 bases from V and 7 from J, leaving 11 bases between them. Germline lookup yields CDR1 SQVTM and CDR2 ANQGSEA. Here the CDR3 reads CSVGRGIEQYF. The CDR3 DNA follows: TGCAGCGTTGGACGGGGGATAGAGCAGTACTTC.

The V call is TRBV7-6, the J call TRBJ2-1, with 9 bases matching TRBD2. The CDR3 sequence is 16 residues long. Unmatched junction bases numbered 10, after V lost 1 base and J lost 9 bases. CDR1 is SGHVS, CDR2 FNYEAQ, per germline. CDR3 nucleotide sequence: TGTGCCAGCAGCTTAGGAGACGGCGGGGGGGGTGCTGAGCAGTTCTTC. This translates into CASSLGDGGGGAEQFF.

This clone has a handful of counts. The gene calls are TRBV10-1 and TRBJ2-3; 7 nucleotides agree with TRBD2. CDR1 WNHNN and CDR2 SYGVQD come from the germline V gene (reference sequence). The CDR3 contains 12 residues. V shed 0 bases, J shed 9 bases, and the junction held 0 bases outside the gene matches. CDR3 amino acids: CASSESGGTQYF. The CDR3, as DNA: TGCGCCAGCAGTGAGTCGGGGGGGACGCAGTATTTT.

This chain links TRBV11-2 with TRBJ1-2; 9 nucleotides line up with TRBD1. The CDR3 length is 15 residues. Germline loops: CDR1 SGHAT, CDR2 FQNNGV. Losses at the gene ends were 4 bases for V and 3 bases for J; bases not matched to a gene: 6. The CDR3 nucleotides read TGTGCCAGCAGCTCCTTTCGGGACAGGGACTATGGCTACACCTTC. Amino acids: CASSSFRDRDYGYTF.

This clone was detected only once. The DNA for the CDR3 is TGTGCCAGCAGCCGCGGCGGGGGGGCCATAGAGACCCAGTACTTC. It translates to CASSRGGGAIETQYF. The chain combines TRBV5-6 with TRBJ2-5, with TRBD2 matching over 9 bases. CDR3 length: 15 residues. V shed 4 bases, J shed 4 bases, and the junction held 8 bases outside the gene matches. Germline V gene data show CDR1 as SGHDT and CDR2 as YYEEEE. Together with reference TRBV5-6 and TRBJ2-5, the CDR3 gives the full variable domain: DAGVTQSPTHLIKTRGQQVTLRCSPKSGHDTVSWYQQALGQGPQFIFQYYEEEERQRGNFPDRFSGHQFPNYSSELNVNALLLGDSALYLCASSRGGGAIETQYFGPGTRLLVL.

As DNA, the CDR3 is TGTGCCAGCAGCTTAGAGGAATGGTCCTATGGCTACACCTTC. It yields the protein CASSLEEWSYGYTF. The chain couples TRBV7-9 to TRBJ1-2; D is uncertain. Germline assignment: CDR1 SEHNR and CDR2 FQNEAQ (reference sequence). This CDR3 has 14 residues. Trimming removed 1 base at V and 4 bases at J, with 10 bases between.

The CDR3 loop reads CASSAGGGYGYTF. The CDR3 DNA reads as TGTGCCAGCAGCGCGGGGGGGGGCTATGGCTACACCTTC. The rearrangement joins TRBV9 to TRBJ1-2, with D possibly being TRBD1 (5 bases). The V end lost 3 bases, the J end lost 4 bases, and 10 bases lay between the germline ends. Germline CDR1 is SGDLS and CDR2 is YYNGEE. The CDR3 covers 13 residues.

J is TRBJ1-1 and V is TRBV12-2; TRBD1 reflects the table's D call only, with no check against the DNA. TRBV12-2 is designated a pseudogene. The CDR3 is 24 amino acids. This CDR3 reads CASRLASPVSEYGTGPFFNTEAFF. CDR3 DNA sequence: TGTGCAAGTCGCTTAGCGAGTCCCGTAAGTGAGTACGGGACAGGGCCTTTCTTTAACACTGAAGCTTTCTTT.

The chain joins TRBV18 to TRBJ1-2; no firm D call. The CDR3 has 13 amino acids. V lost 6 bases and J lost 4, with 12 bases in between. The germline gives CDR1 KGHSH, CDR2 LQKENI. The CDR3 is CASSPVTTYGYTF. As DNA, the CDR3 is TGTGCCAGCTCCCCTGTGACAACCTATGGCTACACCTTC. Full variable domain (outside the CDR3, taken from reference TRBV18 and TRBJ1-2): NAGVMQNPRHLVRRRGQEARLRCSPMKGHSHVYWYRQLPEEGLKFMVYLQKENIIDESGMPKERFSAEFPKEGPSILRIQQVVRGDSAAYFCASSPVTTYGYTFGSGTRLTVV.

The chain joins TRBV7-2 to TRBJ2-1, with D possibly TRBD1 on 6 matching bases. CDR1 is SGHTA and CDR2 is FQGNSA in the germline V gene. V lost 1 base, J lost 4 bases, and 11 bases lay in between. This CDR3 has 15 residues. CDR3 sequence (DNA): TGTGCCAGCAGCTTAGTGGGGACACAGTACAATGAGCAGTTCTTC. Residues: CASSLVGTQYNEQFF.

This rearrangement joins TRBV5-1 to TRBJ1-2; 7 bases fit TRBD1. The CDR3 length is 16 residues. Germline loops: CDR1 SGHRS, CDR2 YFSETQ. J lost 8 bases, V lost 4 bases, and 17 bases had no gene match. CDR3 sequence (DNA): TGCGCCAGCAGCCCTTGGGGGACAGACCCATTTAAAGGCTACACCTTC. Its protein product is CASSPWGTDPFKGYTF. The entire variable domain, with the rest obtained from reference TRBV5-1 and TRBJ1-2, is as follows: KAGVTQTPRYLIKTRGQQVTLSCSPISGHRSVSWYQQTPGQGLQFLFEYFSETQRNKGNFPGRFSGRQFSNSRSEMNVSTLELGDSALYLCASSPWGTDPFKGYTFGSGTRLTVV.

This clone is a singleton in its sample. The gene calls are TRBV6-5 and TRBJ1-1; 8 positions match TRBD1. Germline V lookup: CDR1 MNHEY, CDR2 SVGAGI. V shed 2 bases and J 1 base; nucleotides not matched to a gene: 6. The CDR3 loop spans 16 amino acids. The CDR3, as DNA: TGTGCCAGCAGTTACGGAAACAGGGGGGCGAACACTGAAGCTTTCTTT. Encoded protein: CASSYGNRGANTEAFF.

V is TRBV5-6 and J is TRBJ2-5, with 13 bases aligning to TRBD2. The CDR3 is 16 amino acids. Germline CDR1 SGHDT, CDR2 YYEEEE. The junction had 6 bases not matched to a gene; V was cut back by 2 bases and J by 5 bases. CDR3 sequence (DNA): TGTGCCAGCAGCTTTCTACTAGCGGGGGGGCGGGAGACCCAGTACTTC. Protein: CASSFLLAGGRETQYF.

The rearrangement uses TRBV6-4 and TRBJ2-1, with TRBD2 matching over 10 bases. Per germline, CDR1 MRHNA and CDR2 SNTAGT. The trim removed 5 bases at V and 6 bases at J, leaving 7 bases unmatched. This CDR3 region has 15 residues. The DNA for the CDR3 is TGTGCCAGCAGTCCCAGCGGGGGGGCCGGCAATGAGCAGTTCTTC. This gives the protein CASSPSGGAGNEQFF.

Comment on this clone: A read error may produce the germline difference seen at one junction end. The chain links TRBV5-1 to TRBJ1-1; D call uncertain. Germline-derived CDR1 and CDR2 are SGHRS and YFSETQ. There are 13 residues in the CDR3. The CDR3 sequence: CASRLGMYTEAFF. The CDR3 DNA sequence: TGCGCCAGCAGATTGGGGATGTATACTGAAGCTTTCTTT.

This clone was observed a single time. V and J are TRBV29-1 and TRBJ2-5; tentatively, D is TRBD1 (5 bases). The CDR3 is 16 residues long. V was clipped by 0 bases and J by 3 bases, with 17 bases between them. From germline, CDR1 is SQVTM and CDR2 ANQGSEA. CDR3 coding DNA: TGCAGCGTTGAAGATGCCGCAGGGTTCTTCGAAGAGACCCAGTACTTC. Translated: CSVEDAAGFFEETQYF.

The chain links TRBV5-8 to TRBJ1-2; D possibly corresponds to TRBD1 (5 bases). The CDR3 runs 15 residues. Deletions cut 6 bases from V and 4 bases from J, with 19 bases between. Per germline, CDR1 SGHTS and CDR2 YDEGEE. CDR3 region: CASNLPGQAVYGYTF. The CDR3 DNA reads as TGTGCCAGCAACCTGCCGGGGCAGGCAGTCTATGGCTACACCTTC.

V gene TRBV2 combines with J gene TRBJ2-2; 7 bases are a match to TRBD2. The CDR3 extends over 17 amino acids. Germline loops: CDR1 SNHLY, CDR2 FYNNEI. V lost 7 bases to trimming and J lost 1 base; unmatched junction nucleotides: 12. The DNA of the CDR3 is TGTGCCAGCACTACCTCTAAGGGAGGGGTGAACACCGGGGAGCTGTTTTTT. This codes for CASTTSKGGVNTGELFF.